This T cell receptor beta chain was sequenced for a study of blood T cell repertoires in COVID-19. As for the study in general: Acute and convalescent COVID-19 specimens originated in the United States, Italy and Spain.

In germline, CDR1 is SGHRS, CDR2 YFSETQ. Trimming left V 5 bases short and J 6 bases short, with 16 bases between. The CDR3 spans 14 residues. Generated by immunoSEQ multiplex PCR, the TCRdb table keeps only in-frame clones and is missing some. The table has roughly 140,000 clones, approximately 80% seen once. Participants, about 18 to 100 years old, spanned 25 or so US areas. Material: PBMCs or T cells enriched from blood (not recorded which). This chain connects TRBV5-1 to TRBJ2-3, with D uncertain. The clonotype originates from a woman in her late teens or twenties who had been exposed to COVID-19. This CDR3 reads CASRKTAIYDTQYF. CDR3 coding DNA: TGCGCCAGCAGAAAAACAGCCATCTACGATACGCAGTATTTT.